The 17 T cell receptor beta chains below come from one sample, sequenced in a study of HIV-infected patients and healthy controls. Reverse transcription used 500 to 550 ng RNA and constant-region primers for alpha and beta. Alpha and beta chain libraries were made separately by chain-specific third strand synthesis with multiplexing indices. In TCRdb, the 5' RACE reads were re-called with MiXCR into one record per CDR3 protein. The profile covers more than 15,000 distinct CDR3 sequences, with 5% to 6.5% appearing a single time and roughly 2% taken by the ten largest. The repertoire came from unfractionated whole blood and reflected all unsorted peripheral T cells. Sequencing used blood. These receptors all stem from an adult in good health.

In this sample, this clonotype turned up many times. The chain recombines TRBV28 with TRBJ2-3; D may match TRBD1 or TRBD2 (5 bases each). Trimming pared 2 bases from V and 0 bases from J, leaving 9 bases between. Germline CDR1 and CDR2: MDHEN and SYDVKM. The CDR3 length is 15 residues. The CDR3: CASSLRRGSTDTQYF. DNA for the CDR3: TGTGCCAGCAGTTTAAGACGGGGCAGCACAGATACGCAGTATTTT.

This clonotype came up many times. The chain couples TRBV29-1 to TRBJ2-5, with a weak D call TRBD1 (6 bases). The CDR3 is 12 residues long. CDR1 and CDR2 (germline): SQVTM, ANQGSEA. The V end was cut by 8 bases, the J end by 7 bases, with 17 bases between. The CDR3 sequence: CSLGTRGGTQYF. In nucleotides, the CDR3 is TGCAGCCTGGGGACGCGAGGGGGGACCCAGTACTTC.

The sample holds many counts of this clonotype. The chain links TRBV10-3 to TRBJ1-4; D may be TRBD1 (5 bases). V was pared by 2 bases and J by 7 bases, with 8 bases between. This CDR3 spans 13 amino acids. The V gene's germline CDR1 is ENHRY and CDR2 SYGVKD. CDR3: CAISEMGREKLFF. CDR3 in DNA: TGTGCCATCAGTGAGATGGGGCGTGAAAAACTGTTTTTT.

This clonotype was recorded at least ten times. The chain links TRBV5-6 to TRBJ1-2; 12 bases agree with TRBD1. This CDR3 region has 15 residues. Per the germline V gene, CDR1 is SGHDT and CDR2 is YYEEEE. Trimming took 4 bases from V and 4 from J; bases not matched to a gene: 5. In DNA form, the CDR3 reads TGTGCCAGCAGCCCCCCGGGACAGGGGGCCTATGGCTACACCTTC. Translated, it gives CASSPPGQGAYGYTF.

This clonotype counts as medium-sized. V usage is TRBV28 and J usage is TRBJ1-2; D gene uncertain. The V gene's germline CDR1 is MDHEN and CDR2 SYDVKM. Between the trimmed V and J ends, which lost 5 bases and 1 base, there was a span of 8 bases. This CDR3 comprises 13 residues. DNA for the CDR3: TGTGCCAGCAGTCTTGGAGATAACTATGGCTACACCTTC. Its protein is CASSLGDNYGYTF.

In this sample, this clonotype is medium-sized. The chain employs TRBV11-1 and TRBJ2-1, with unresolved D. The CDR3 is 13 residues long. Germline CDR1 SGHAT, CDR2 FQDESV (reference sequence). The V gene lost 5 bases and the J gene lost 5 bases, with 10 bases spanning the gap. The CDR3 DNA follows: TGTGCCAGCAGCCCCCAGTATGACAATGAGCAGTTCTTC. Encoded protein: CASSPQYDNEQFF.

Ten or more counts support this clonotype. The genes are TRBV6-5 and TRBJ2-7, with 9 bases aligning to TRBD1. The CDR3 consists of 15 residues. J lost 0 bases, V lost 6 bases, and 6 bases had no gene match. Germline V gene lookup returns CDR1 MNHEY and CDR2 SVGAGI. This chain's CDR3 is CASRRSTGGSYEQYF. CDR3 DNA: TGTGCCAGCAGGCGGTCGACAGGGGGCTCCTACGAGCAGTACTTC.

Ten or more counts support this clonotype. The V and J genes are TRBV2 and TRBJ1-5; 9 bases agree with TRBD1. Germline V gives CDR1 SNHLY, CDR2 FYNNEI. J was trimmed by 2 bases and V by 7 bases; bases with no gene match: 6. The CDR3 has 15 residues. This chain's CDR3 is CASKGQGYGNQPQHF. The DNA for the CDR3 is TGTGCCAGCAAGGGACAGGGATACGGCAATCAGCCCCAGCATTTT.

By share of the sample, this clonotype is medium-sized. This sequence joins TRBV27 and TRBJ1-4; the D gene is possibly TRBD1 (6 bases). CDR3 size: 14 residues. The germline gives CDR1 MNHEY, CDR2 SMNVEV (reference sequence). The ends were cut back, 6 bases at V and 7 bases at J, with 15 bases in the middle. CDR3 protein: CASRVQGSGEKLFF. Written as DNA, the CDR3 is TGTGCCAGCAGAGTACAGGGTTCGGGTGAAAAACTGTTTTTT. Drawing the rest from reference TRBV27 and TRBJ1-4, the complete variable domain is EAQVTQNPRYLITVTGKKLTVTCSQNMNHEYMSWYRQDPGLGLRQIYYSMNVEVTDKGDVPEGYKVSRKEKRNFPLILESPSPNQTSLYFCASRVQGSGEKLFFGSGTQLSVL.

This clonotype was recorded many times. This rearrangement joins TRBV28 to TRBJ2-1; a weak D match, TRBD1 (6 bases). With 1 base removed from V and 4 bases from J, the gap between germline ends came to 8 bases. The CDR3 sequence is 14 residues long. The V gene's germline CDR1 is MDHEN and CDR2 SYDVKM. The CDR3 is CASSLYTGYNEQFF. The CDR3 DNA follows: TGTGCCAGCAGTTTATACACAGGGTACAATGAGCAGTTCTTC.

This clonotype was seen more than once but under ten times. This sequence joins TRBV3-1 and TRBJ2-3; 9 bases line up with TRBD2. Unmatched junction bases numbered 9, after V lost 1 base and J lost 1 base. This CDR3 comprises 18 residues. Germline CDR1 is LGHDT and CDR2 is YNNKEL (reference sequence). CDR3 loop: CASSQGLAGLRGTDTQYF. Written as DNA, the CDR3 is TGTGCCAGCAGCCAAGGTCTAGCGGGGCTCAGGGGCACAGATACGCAGTATTTT.

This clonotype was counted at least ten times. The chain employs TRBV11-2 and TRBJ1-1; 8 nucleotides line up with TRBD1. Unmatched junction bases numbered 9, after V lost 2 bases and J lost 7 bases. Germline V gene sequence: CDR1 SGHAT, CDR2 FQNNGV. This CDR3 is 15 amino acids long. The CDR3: CASSLSRTGSLEAFF. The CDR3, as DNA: TGTGCCAGCAGCTTATCCCGGACAGGGAGCCTTGAAGCTTTCTTT.

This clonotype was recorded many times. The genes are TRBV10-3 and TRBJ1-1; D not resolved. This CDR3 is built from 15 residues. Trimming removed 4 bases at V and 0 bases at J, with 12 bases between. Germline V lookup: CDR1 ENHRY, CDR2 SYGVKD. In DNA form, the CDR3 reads TGTGCCATCAGTGCGGGGTTCGGAATGAACACTGAAGCTTTCTTT. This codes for CAISAGFGMNTEAFF.

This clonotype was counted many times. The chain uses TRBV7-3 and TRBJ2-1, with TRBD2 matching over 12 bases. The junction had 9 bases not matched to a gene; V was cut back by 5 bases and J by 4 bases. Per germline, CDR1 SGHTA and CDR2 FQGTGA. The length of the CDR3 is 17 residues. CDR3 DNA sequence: TGTGCCAGCAGCCCAGCTAGCGGGGGGGGTTCTTACAATGAGCAGTTCTTC. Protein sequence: CASSPASGGGSYNEQFF.

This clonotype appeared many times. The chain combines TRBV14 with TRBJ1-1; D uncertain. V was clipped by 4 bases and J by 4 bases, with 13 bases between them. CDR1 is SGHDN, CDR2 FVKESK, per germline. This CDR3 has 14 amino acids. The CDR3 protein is CASSRTGLSTEAFF. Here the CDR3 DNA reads TGTGCCAGCAGCCGCACGGGTTTGAGCACTGAAGCTTTCTTT.

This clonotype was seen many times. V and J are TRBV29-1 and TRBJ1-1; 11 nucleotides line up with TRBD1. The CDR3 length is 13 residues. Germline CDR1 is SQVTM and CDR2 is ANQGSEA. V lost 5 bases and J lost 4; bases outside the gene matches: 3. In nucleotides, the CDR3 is TGCAGCGTTTGGGGGACAGGGGGCACTGAAGCTTTCTTT. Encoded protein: CSVWGTGGTEAFF.

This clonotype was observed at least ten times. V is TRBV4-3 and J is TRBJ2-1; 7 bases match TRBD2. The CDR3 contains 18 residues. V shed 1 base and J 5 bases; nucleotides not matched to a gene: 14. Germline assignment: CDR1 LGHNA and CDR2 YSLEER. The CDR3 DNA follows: TGCGCCAGCAGCCAAGTCTTCGACCCTAGCGGCCTCAACAATGAGCAGTTCTTC. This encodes CASSQVFDPSGLNNEQFF.